The 30 T cell receptor beta chains given below trace back to one sample, sequenced in a study of cytomegalovirus exposure and HLA in healthy donors. 60 Vbeta and 13 Jbeta primers were used in PCR. Method: immunoSEQ multiplex PCR; TCRdb's copy keeps in-frame clones and lacks some. Of under 200,000 clones listed, approximately 79% were seen once; the top ten hold more than 1.5%. Sequenced material: PBMCs. These receptors were collected from a human donor in good health.

The V call is TRBV4-3, the J call TRBJ2-1, with D possibly TRBD2 on 5 matching bases. Between the trimmed V and J ends, which lost 0 bases and 7 bases, there was a span of 13 bases. From germline, CDR1 is LGHNA and CDR2 YSLEER. The CDR3 totals 15 residues. CDR3 protein: CASSQDLGGLNEQFF. The CDR3 DNA is TGCGCCAGCAGCCAAGATCTCGGCGGGCTGAATGAGCAGTTCTTC.

The chain links TRBV10-2 to TRBJ1-5, with unresolved D. Per the germline V gene, CDR1 is WSHSY and CDR2 is SAAADI. This CDR3 has 15 residues. V was trimmed by 6 bases and J by 6 bases, leaving 18 bases between them. The CDR3, as DNA: TGCGCCAGCAGAGGGAACGGGGATTCGGGTCAGCCCCAGCATTTT. It encodes CASRGNGDSGQPQHF.

The chain joins TRBV6-5 to TRBJ2-7, with D possibly being TRBD1 (5 bases). The V end lost 3 bases, the J end lost 1 base, and 13 bases lay between the germline ends. The CDR3 consists of 15 residues. From germline, CDR1 is MNHEY and CDR2 SVGAGI. CDR3 DNA: TGTGCCAGCAGTTATCGACCAGGGAATTCCTACGAGCAGTACTTC. This sequence encodes CASSYRPGNSYEQYF.

This clone was counted a few times. The J gene is TRBJ2-3, the V gene TRBV2; unclear D gene. CDR1 is SNHLY, CDR2 FYNNEI, per germline. This CDR3 contains 14 residues. Trimming stripped 3 bases from V and 0 bases from J, with 7 bases between. The CDR3 sequence is CASSEAASTDTQYF. CDR3 nucleotides: TGTGCCAGCAGTGAGGCAGCGAGCACAGATACGCAGTATTTT.

The chain links TRBV29-1 to TRBJ2-5; unclear D gene. This CDR3 has 12 residues. Trimming shortened V by 7 bases and J by 2 bases, and 11 bases separated the two germline ends. Germline loops: CDR1 SQVTM, CDR2 ANQGSEA. The CDR3 sequence: CSERSRQETQYF. The CDR3, as DNA: TGCAGCGAGAGGTCCCGGCAAGAGACCCAGTACTTC.

The chain couples TRBV7-8 to TRBJ2-5; the match to TRBD1 covers 7 bases. The CDR3 loop spans 15 amino acids. J gave up 4 bases and V 1 base, and 6 bases lay outside the gene matches. The germline V gene has CDR1 SGHVS and CDR2 FQNEAQ. DNA for the CDR3: TGTGCCAGCAGCTTAGGGTCCACAGGGGTAGAGACCCAGTACTTC. It is translated as CASSLGSTGVETQYF.

There are a few counts of this clone. V gene TRBV4-3 combines with J gene TRBJ1-1; 7 bases map to TRBD1. Germline CDR1 LGHNA, CDR2 YSLEER. Trimming cost V 1 base and J 5 bases; bases outside gene matches: 7. The CDR3 has 15 residues. CDR3 bases: TGCGCCAGCAGCCAAGCCGACAGGGATGGGACTGAAGCTTTCTTT. It codes for CASSQADRDGTEAFF.

The chain links TRBV19 to TRBJ1-2; D might be TRBD1 (5 bases). V lost 8 bases, J lost 5 bases, and 12 bases lay in between. The CDR3 is 12 amino acids. The germline CDR1 and CDR2 sequences are LNHDA and SQIVND (reference sequence). CDR3 amino acids: CASLTVLYGYTF. CDR3 sequence (DNA): TGTGCCAGTCTGACAGTCCTTTATGGCTACACCTTC.

This clone was counted only a few times. The chain joins TRBV6-1 to TRBJ2-1; possible D gene TRBD1, 6 bases. V gave up 5 bases and J gave up 0 bases, with 11 bases separating them. This CDR3 is built from 15 residues. Germline CDR1 reads MNHNS; CDR2 reads SASEGT. The CDR3: CASSWTESSYNEQFF. CDR3 DNA: TGTGCCAGCAGTTGGACAGAGAGCTCCTACAATGAGCAGTTCTTC.

This rearrangement joins TRBV4-1 to TRBJ2-2; 8 positions agree with TRBD1. This CDR3 has 15 amino acids. Germline V gives CDR1 MGHRA, CDR2 YSYEKL. Trimming removed 4 bases from V and 7 bases from J; junction bases left unmatched: 8. DNA of the CDR3: TGCGCCAGCAGCCTCGGACAGGGTGAAGGCGGGGAGCTGTTTTTT. Its protein product is CASSLGQGEGGELFF.

This clone was seen only once. A junction end diverges from the germline sequence, so it may reflect a read error. The rearrangement uses TRBV4-3 and TRBJ2-7, with 9 bases aligning to TRBD1. The CDR3 covers 15 residues. Germline loops: CDR1 LGHNA, CDR2 YSLEER. Written as DNA, the CDR3 is TGCCCCAGCAGCCAAGCACAGGGGGCTACCTACGAGCAGTACTTC. Protein product: CPSSQAQGATYEQYF.

V is TRBV11-2 and J is TRBJ1-2; D possibly corresponds to TRBD1 (5 bases). CDR1 is SGHAT, CDR2 FQNNGV, per germline. The CDR3 spans 12 residues. V was clipped by 0 bases and J by 7 bases, with 6 bases between them. CDR3 protein: CASSLEGAGYTF. The CDR3 bases are TGTGCCAGCAGCTTAGAAGGGGCTGGCTACACCTTC.

The rearrangement uses TRBV7-2 and TRBJ2-1; 10 positions agree with TRBD2. Germline-derived CDR1 and CDR2 are SGHTA and FQGNSA. V lost 4 bases and J lost 0; bases outside the gene matches: 9. The length of the CDR3 is 18 residues. The CDR3 sequence is CASSWTSGSISSYNEQFF. CDR3 nucleotide sequence: TGTGCCAGCAGCTGGACTAGCGGTTCAATAAGCTCCTACAATGAGCAGTTCTTC.

The chain has TRBV6-1 and TRBJ1-1; unclear D gene. Trimming stripped 3 bases from V and 10 bases from J, with 6 bases between. The length of the CDR3 is 10 residues. Per germline, CDR1 MNHNS and CDR2 SASEGT. CDR3: CASSERVAFF. Written as DNA, the CDR3 is TGTGCCAGCAGTGAGAGGGTAGCTTTCTTT.

The chain joins TRBV5-1 to TRBJ2-3; the match to TRBD2 covers 13 bases. V lost 4 bases to trimming and J lost 0 bases; unmatched junction nucleotides: 14. The CDR3 sequence is 20 residues long. Per germline, CDR1 SGHRS and CDR2 YFSETQ. The CDR3: CASSRPRLAGGQSSTDTQYF. The CDR3 DNA reads as TGCGCCAGCAGCAGACCCAGACTAGCGGGGGGCCAATCTAGCACAGATACGCAGTATTTT.

The chain carries TRBV11-2 and TRBJ2-7; 11 bases fit TRBD1. This CDR3 has 17 amino acids. With 1 base clipped from V and 5 bases from J, the junction kept 10 bases outside the gene matches. Germline-derived CDR1 and CDR2 are SGHAT and FQNNGV. Here the CDR3 reads CASSLGVTDRGLDEQYF. CDR3 nucleotides: TGTGCCAGCAGCTTAGGCGTGACGGACAGGGGGCTTGACGAGCAGTACTTC.

The V gene is TRBV5-5, the J gene TRBJ2-2; TRBD1 matches 9 bases. Trimming took 4 bases from V and 5 from J; bases not matched to a gene: 6. Germline assignment: CDR1 SGHKS and CDR2 YYEKEE (reference sequence). The CDR3 covers 15 residues. CDR3: CASSPRQGETGELFF. The CDR3 nucleotides read TGTGCCAGCAGCCCAAGACAGGGGGAAACCGGGGAGCTGTTTTTT.

This chain uses TRBV2 with TRBJ2-5; 9 bases line up with TRBD2. The CDR3 contains 15 residues. V shed 5 bases and J 5 bases; nucleotides not matched to a gene: 9. Germline assignment: CDR1 SNHLY and CDR2 FYNNEI. As DNA, the CDR3 is TGTGCCAGCAGTCGGACTAGCGTTGGGTTGGAGACCCAGTACTTC. Encoded protein: CASSRTSVGLETQYF.

V and J are TRBV6-5 and TRBJ2-1; tentatively, D is TRBD1 (5 bases). The CDR3 runs to 12 residues. Germline V lookup: CDR1 MNHEY, CDR2 SVGAGI. The V and J ends lost 5 bases and 7 bases respectively, with 9 bases between them. The CDR3 is CASSHRFNEQFF. CDR3 coding DNA: TGTGCCAGCAGTCACAGGTTTAATGAGCAGTTCTTC.

This sequence joins TRBV18 and TRBJ1-1; D not resolved. CDR3 length: 14 amino acids. V shed 4 bases and J shed 5 bases, with 14 bases lying between them. Germline V gene data show CDR1 as KGHSH and CDR2 as LQKENI. CDR3 sequence: CASSLERGGTEAFF. CDR3 sequence (DNA): TGTGCCAGCTCACTCGAACGGGGAGGAACTGAAGCTTTCTTT.

This clone appeared a few times. V gene TRBV5-1 combines with J gene TRBJ2-7; 13 bases are shared with TRBD2. J gave up 7 bases and V 4 bases, and 5 bases lay outside the gene matches. Germline V gene sequence: CDR1 SGHRS, CDR2 YFSETQ. This CDR3 has 14 amino acids. The CDR3 is CASSGGLAGREQYF. CDR3 nucleotide sequence: TGCGCCAGCAGCGGGGGACTAGCGGGACGTGAGCAGTACTTC.

V is TRBV6-6 and J is TRBJ1-6, with 8 bases lining up with TRBD1. The CDR3 has 14 residues. V gave up 6 bases and J gave up 7 bases; unmatched junction bases: 5. Germline CDR1 MNHNY, CDR2 SVGAGI (reference sequence). The CDR3 region has the DNA TGTGCCAGCAGACAGGGGGTGGGAAATTCACCCCTCCACTTT. Its protein product is CASRQGVGNSPLHF.

This clone was counted between two and nine times. This chain connects TRBV27 to TRBJ1-2; tentatively, D is TRBD1 (6 bases). The CDR3 has 14 amino acids. Trimming removed 6 bases at V and 6 bases at J, with 17 bases between. The germline V gene encodes CDR1 MNHEY and CDR2 SMNVEV (reference sequence). The CDR3 loop is CASRTGGRFNGYTF. The CDR3 bases are TGTGCCAGCAGGACGGGGGGGCGGTTCAATGGCTACACCTTC.

Note on this clone: Relative to the germline gene, one junction end is altered; a read error may explain this. The J gene is TRBJ2-1, the V gene TRBV7-2; D assignment may be TRBD1 or TRBD2 (6 bases each). Germline-derived CDR1 and CDR2 are SGHTA and FQGNSA. There are 13 residues in the CDR3. The CDR3 spells CASTLGGLSEQFF. The DNA of the CDR3 is TGTGCCAGCACCTTAGGGGGGCTGAGTGAGCAGTTCTTC.

This clone was counted a few times. This chain uses TRBV5-6 with TRBJ1-4; 7 bases agree with TRBD1. V dropped 2 bases and J dropped 1; count of bases not matched to a gene: 5. CDR3 size: 16 residues. Germline V CDR1 and CDR2: SGHDT, YYEEEE. The CDR3 reads CASSFFSGGTNEKLFF. CDR3 coding DNA: TGTGCCAGCAGCTTCTTTTCAGGGGGAACTAATGAAAAACTGTTTTTT.

The gene calls are TRBV19 and TRBJ1-5; possibly TRBD1 for D (5 bases). Germline CDR1 LNHDA, CDR2 SQIVND (reference sequence). The CDR3 has 15 amino acids. The V and J ends lost 6 bases and 0 bases respectively, with 12 bases between them. CDR3 sequence: CASRNRMYSNQPQHF. The CDR3 nucleotides are TGTGCCAGTAGAAACAGGATGTATAGCAATCAGCCCCAGCATTTT.

This chain uses TRBV11-3 with TRBJ2-5; 10 bases are shared with TRBD2. With V trimmed by 3 bases and J by 5 bases, 3 bases remained unmatched. This CDR3 has 14 residues. CDR1 is SGHNT, CDR2 YENEEA, per germline. This CDR3 is CASSFSGGRETQYF. CDR3 DNA: TGTGCCAGCAGCTTTAGCGGGGGGCGTGAGACCCAGTACTTC.

V and J are TRBV7-9 and TRBJ2-7; TRBD2 agrees at 7 bases. The CDR3 loop spans 15 amino acids. The V gene end was trimmed by 2 bases and the J gene end by 4 bases; junction bases not matched to a gene: 8. Germline V gene data show CDR1 as SEHNR and CDR2 as FQNEAQ (reference sequence). The CDR3 sequence: CASSLKAGPSYEQYF. For the CDR3, the DNA is TGTGCCAGCAGCTTAAAAGCGGGGCCCTCTTACGAGCAGTACTTC. The full variable domain, its missing parts supplied by reference TRBV7-9 and TRBJ2-7, is DTGVSQNPRHKITKRGQNVTFRCDPISEHNRLYWYRQTLGQGPEFLTYFQNEAQLEKSRLLSDRFSAERPKGSFSTLEIQRTEQGDSAMYLCASSLKAGPSYEQYFGPGTRLTVT.

The chain carries TRBV5-5 and TRBJ1-5; 9 positions match TRBD1. CDR1 is SGHKS, CDR2 YYEKEE, per germline (reference sequence). The V gene end was trimmed by 4 bases and the J gene end by 4 bases; junction bases not matched to a gene: 6. The CDR3 totals 15 residues. CDR3 sequence reads: CASSGTGTGNQPQHF. The CDR3 nucleotides are TGTGCCAGCAGCGGGACCGGGACAGGGAATCAGCCCCAGCATTTT. Combining the CDR3 with reference TRBV5-5 and TRBJ1-5 gives the whole variable domain DAGVTQSPTHLIKTRGQQVTLRCSPISGHKSVSWYQQVLGQGPQFIFQYYEKEERGRGNFPDRFSARQFPNYSSELNVNALLLGDSALYLCASSGTGTGNQPQHFGDGTRLSIL.

This sequence joins TRBV13 and TRBJ2-5; a weak D match, TRBD2 (6 bases). The CDR3 consists of 13 residues. V was shortened by 4 bases and J by 5 bases, with 11 bases between the two germline ends. Germline assignment: CDR1 PRHDT and CDR2 FYEKMQ (reference sequence). CDR3 loop: CASSWGRGETQYF. CDR3 nucleotide sequence: TGTGCCAGCAGCTGGGGACGGGGGGAGACCCAGTACTTC.